One and the same sample provided the 16 T cell receptor beta chains below, sequenced in a study of cytomegalovirus exposure and HLA in healthy donors. The primer mix had 60 Vbeta and 13 Jbeta primers. Data came from immunoSEQ multiplex PCR; TCRdb stores just in-frame clones and leaves some out. The sample has about 160,000 clones; 75% to 80% are singletons. Sequencing was carried out using PBMCs. These receptors all stem from a woman aged 45-60 years in good health and CMV-seropositive.

The chain has TRBV7-2 and TRBJ1-1, with D possibly TRBD1 on 5 matching bases. The CDR3 has 12 amino acids. The germline gives CDR1 SGHTA, CDR2 FQGNSA. Trimming cost V 1 base and J 7 bases, with 7 bases left between them. The CDR3 DNA sequence: TGTGCCAGCAGCTTAGGGAGGGGTGAAGCTTTCTTT. This codes for CASSLGRGEAFF.

In the case of this clone: Additional DNA sequences in this sample encode the identical CDR3. The J gene is TRBJ1-6, the V gene TRBV20-1; D is ambiguous. This CDR3 is built from 11 residues. Looked up from germline, CDR1 is DFQATT and CDR2 is SNEGSKA (reference sequence). The germline V and J ends were trimmed by 2 bases and 11 bases, with 7 bases remaining between them. CDR3 in amino acids: CSARRGTPLHF. The DNA of the CDR3 is TGCAGTGCTAGACGGGGAACACCCCTCCACTTT.

This chain links TRBV12-5 with TRBJ2-1; 8 nucleotides match TRBD2. The V and J ends lost 6 bases and 3 bases, in that order; junction bases with no gene match: 13. The length of the CDR3 is 17 residues. Per germline, CDR1 LGHNT and CDR2 FRNRAP. The CDR3 region is CASGPGTSSSLYNEQFF. CDR3 nucleotide sequence: TGTGCTAGTGGCCCCGGGACTAGTTCTTCCCTCTACAATGAGCAGTTCTTC.

This chain joins TRBV7-2 and TRBJ2-1; TRBD1 aligns across 9 bases. Trimming took 8 bases from V and 1 from J; bases not matched to a gene: 0. The germline CDR1 and CDR2 sequences are SGHTA and FQGNSA. This CDR3 spans 13 amino acids. DNA of the CDR3: TGTGCCAGCGACAGGGGGTCCTACAATGAGCAGTTCTTC. Its protein is CASDRGSYNEQFF.

The chain is built from TRBV2 and TRBJ1-5; TRBD1 might be the D (6 bases). Looked up from germline, CDR1 is SNHLY and CDR2 is FYNNEI. V was pared by 3 bases and J by 4 bases, with 19 bases between. The CDR3 loop spans 17 amino acids. The CDR3 region has the DNA TGTGCCAGCAGTGATTGGGGGGGGCGAGGGTCAAATCAGCCCCAGCATTTT. Protein sequence: CASSDWGGRGSNQPQHF.

The chain recombines TRBV25-1 with TRBJ2-7; 10 positions match TRBD1. The germline CDR1 and CDR2 sequences are MGHDK and SYGVNS. This CDR3 spans 14 amino acids. V was clipped by 5 bases and J by 3 bases; unmatched bases: 4. CDR3 DNA sequence: TGTGCCAGCAGTTTGACAGGGGGCTTCTACGAGCAGTACTTC. Its translation is CASSLTGGFYEQYF.

The V gene is TRBV29-1, the J gene TRBJ1-2, with no clear D. The CDR3 is 10 residues long. Germline V gene lookup returns CDR1 SQVTM and CDR2 ANQGSEA. V was shortened by 3 bases and J by 5 bases, with 4 bases between the two germline ends. CDR3 region: CSVDRYGYTF. CDR3 sequence (DNA): TGCAGCGTTGATAGATATGGCTACACCTTC.

The chain carries TRBV7-3 and TRBJ2-1; possible D gene TRBD1, 5 bases. Germline CDR1 SGHTA, CDR2 FQGTGA. V was cut by 4 bases and J by 8 bases, with 12 bases left in between. This CDR3 has 13 amino acids. The CDR3: CASSSSLTDEQFF. In nucleotides, the CDR3 is TGTGCCAGCAGCTCTTCTTTGACAGATGAGCAGTTCTTC.

The V and J genes are TRBV19 and TRBJ1-3, with a possible D match to TRBD1 (5 bases). Germline V gene sequence: CDR1 LNHDA, CDR2 SQIVND (reference sequence). This CDR3 region has 14 residues. Between the trimmed V and J ends, which lost 5 bases and 3 bases, there was a span of 11 bases. This chain's CDR3 is CASSVGGIGNTIYF. The CDR3 DNA reads as TGTGCCAGTAGTGTCGGGGGGATTGGAAACACCATATATTTT.

This clone came up a few times. This sequence joins TRBV7-8 and TRBJ1-2, with D perhaps matching TRBD1 (6 bases). The CDR3 sequence is 14 residues long. The V end lost 5 bases, the J end lost 0 bases, and 10 bases lay between the germline ends. Germline loops: CDR1 SGHVS, CDR2 FQNEAQ. CDR3 protein: CASSPGTPNYGYTF. The CDR3 nucleotides read TGTGCCAGCAGCCCCGGGACACCTAACTATGGCTACACCTTC.

In DNA form, the CDR3 reads TGTGCCTGGAGTTACGCGGAAGAGGAGCTGTTTTTT. This sequence encodes CAWSYAEEELFF. The chain couples TRBV30 to TRBJ2-2; no firm D call. The CDR3 sequence is 12 residues long. V lost 2 bases and J lost 10, with 11 bases in between. Germline V gene data show CDR1 as GTSNPN and CDR2 as SVGIG (reference sequence).

The chain combines TRBV5-3 with TRBJ2-2; the match to TRBD2 covers 8 bases. TRBV5-3 is an ORF for which the function is uncertain. J lost 6 bases, V lost 4 bases, and 20 bases had no gene match. The CDR3 spans 19 residues. This CDR3 is CARSIEAGAPLSVAGELFF. In nucleotides, the CDR3 is TGTGCCAGAAGCATAGAAGCGGGGGCCCCTCTTAGTGTGGCCGGGGAGCTGTTTTTT.

The chain employs TRBV9 and TRBJ2-2, with D possibly being TRBD2 (6 bases). Germline values: CDR1 SGDLS, CDR2 YYNGEE. V dropped 4 bases and J dropped 6 bases, with 19 bases sitting between them. This CDR3 spans 16 amino acids. The CDR3 sequence is CASSPPSGGGAGELFF. CDR3 bases: TGTGCCAGCAGCCCTCCCTCCGGGGGAGGCGCCGGGGAGCTGTTTTTT.

This clone appeared a single time. The chain is built from TRBV27 and TRBJ2-3; D unclear. Trimming took off 6 bases at V and 6 bases at J, with 10 bases between the two ends. Germline-derived CDR1 and CDR2 are MNHEY and SMNVEV (reference sequence). This CDR3 is built from 12 residues. The CDR3 here is CASSTGVDTQYF. The CDR3 DNA is TGTGCCAGCAGCACCGGTGTGGATACGCAGTATTTT.

The CDR3 DNA follows: TGTGCCAGCGAGCAGGGGGCATATGAGCAGTACTTC. Amino acids: CASEQGAYEQYF. This chain links TRBV2 with TRBJ2-7; 8 bases align to TRBD1. The germline gives CDR1 SNHLY, CDR2 FYNNEI. CDR3 size: 12 residues. Trimming at V came to 8 bases and at J to 7 bases, leaving 7 bases not matched to a gene.

The rearrangement joins TRBV2 to TRBJ2-7; D is perhaps TRBD1 (6 bases). With 7 bases removed from V and 3 bases from J, the gap between germline ends came to 16 bases. This CDR3 region has 14 residues. CDR1 and CDR2 (germline): SNHLY, FYNNEI. For the CDR3, the DNA is TGTGCCAGCAAGGCAGGGGCCCAAAACTACGAGCAGTACTTC. Amino acids: CASKAGAQNYEQYF.